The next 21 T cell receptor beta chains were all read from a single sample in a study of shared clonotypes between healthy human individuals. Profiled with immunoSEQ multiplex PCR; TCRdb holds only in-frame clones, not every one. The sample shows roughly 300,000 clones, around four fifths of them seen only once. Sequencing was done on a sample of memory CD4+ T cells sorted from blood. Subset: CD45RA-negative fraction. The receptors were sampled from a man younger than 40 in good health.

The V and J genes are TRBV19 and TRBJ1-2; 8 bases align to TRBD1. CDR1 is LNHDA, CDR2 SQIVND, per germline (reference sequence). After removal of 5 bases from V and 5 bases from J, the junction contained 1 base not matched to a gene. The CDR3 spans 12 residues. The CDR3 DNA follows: TGTGCCAGTAGTGACAGGGGATATGGCTACACCTTC. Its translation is CASSDRGYGYTF.

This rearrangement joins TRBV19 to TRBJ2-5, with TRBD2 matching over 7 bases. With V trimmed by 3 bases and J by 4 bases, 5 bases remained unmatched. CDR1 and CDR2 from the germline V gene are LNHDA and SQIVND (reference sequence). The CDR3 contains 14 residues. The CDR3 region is CASSITWGGETQYF. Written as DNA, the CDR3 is TGTGCCAGTAGTATCACCTGGGGGGGAGAGACCCAGTACTTC.

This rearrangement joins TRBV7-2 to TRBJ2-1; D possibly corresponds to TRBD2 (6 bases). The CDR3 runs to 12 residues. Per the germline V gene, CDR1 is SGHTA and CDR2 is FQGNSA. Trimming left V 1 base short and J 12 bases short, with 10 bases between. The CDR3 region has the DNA TGTGCCAGCAGCTTAGTATCTAGCGCGCAGTTCTTC. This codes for CASSLVSSAQFF. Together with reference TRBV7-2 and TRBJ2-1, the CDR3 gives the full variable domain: GAGVSQSPSNKVTEKGKDVELRCDPISGHTALYWYRQSLGQGLEFLIYFQGNSAPDKSGLPSDRFSAERTGGSVSTLTIQRTQQEDSAVYLCASSLVSSAQFFGPGTRLTVL.

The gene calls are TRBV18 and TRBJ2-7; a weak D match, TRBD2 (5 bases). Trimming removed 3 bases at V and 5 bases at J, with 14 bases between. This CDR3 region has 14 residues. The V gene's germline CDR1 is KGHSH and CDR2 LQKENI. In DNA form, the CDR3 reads TGTGCCAGCTCACCTGATCCTACTAGTAACGAGCAGTACTTC. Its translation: CASSPDPTSNEQYF.

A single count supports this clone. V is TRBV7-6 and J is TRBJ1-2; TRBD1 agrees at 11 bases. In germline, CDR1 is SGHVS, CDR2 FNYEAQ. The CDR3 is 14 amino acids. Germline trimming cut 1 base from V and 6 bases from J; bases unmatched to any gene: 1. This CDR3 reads CASSLGTGGDGYTF. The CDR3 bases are TGTGCCAGCAGCTTAGGGACAGGGGGCGATGGCTACACCTTC.

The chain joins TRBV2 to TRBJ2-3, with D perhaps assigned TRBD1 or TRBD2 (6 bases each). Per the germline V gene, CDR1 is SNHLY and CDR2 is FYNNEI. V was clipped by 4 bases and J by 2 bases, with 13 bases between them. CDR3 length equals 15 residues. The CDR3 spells CASSASRGVTDTQYF. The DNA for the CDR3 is TGTGCCAGCAGTGCGTCTAGGGGGGTCACAGATACGCAGTATTTT.

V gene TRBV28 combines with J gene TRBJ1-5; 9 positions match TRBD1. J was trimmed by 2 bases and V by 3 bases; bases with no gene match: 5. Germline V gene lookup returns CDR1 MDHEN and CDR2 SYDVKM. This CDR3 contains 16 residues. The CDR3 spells CASSLGRTGGNQPQHF. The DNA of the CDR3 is TGTGCCAGCAGTTTGGGCCGGACAGGGGGCAATCAGCCCCAGCATTTT.

The CDR3 spells CAAGDSAGVQPQHF. Here the CDR3 DNA reads TGTGCCGCGGGGGACTCCGCGGGTGTACAGCCCCAGCATTTT. V and J are TRBV6-5 and TRBJ1-5; tentatively, D is TRBD1 (5 bases). Per the germline V gene, CDR1 is MNHEY and CDR2 is SVGAGI. The CDR3 extends over 14 amino acids. Trimming shortened V by 11 bases and J by 7 bases, and 21 bases separated the two germline ends.

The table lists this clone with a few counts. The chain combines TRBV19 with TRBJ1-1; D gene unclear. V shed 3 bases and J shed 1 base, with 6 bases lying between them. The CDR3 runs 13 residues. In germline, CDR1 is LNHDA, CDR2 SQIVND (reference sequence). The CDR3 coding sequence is TGTGCCAGTAGTATTAGCAGGAACACTGAAGCTTTCTTT. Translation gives CASSISRNTEAFF.

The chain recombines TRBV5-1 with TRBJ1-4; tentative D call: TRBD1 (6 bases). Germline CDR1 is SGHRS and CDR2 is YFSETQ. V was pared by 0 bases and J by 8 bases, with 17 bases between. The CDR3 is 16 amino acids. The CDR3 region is CASSLGGQPSGEKLFF. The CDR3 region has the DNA TGCGCCAGCAGCTTGGGCGGACAGCCATCGGGAGAAAAACTGTTTTTT.

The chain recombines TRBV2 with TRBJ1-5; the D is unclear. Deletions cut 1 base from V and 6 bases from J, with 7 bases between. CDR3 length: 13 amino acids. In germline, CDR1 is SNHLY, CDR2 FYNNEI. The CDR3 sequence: CASSEGGFQPQHF. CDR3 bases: TGTGCCAGCAGTGAAGGGGGATTTCAGCCCCAGCATTTT.

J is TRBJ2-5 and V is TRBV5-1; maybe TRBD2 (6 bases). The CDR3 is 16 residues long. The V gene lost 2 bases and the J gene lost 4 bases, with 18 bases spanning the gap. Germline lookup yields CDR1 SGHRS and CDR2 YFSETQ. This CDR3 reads CASSFRDLGLIETQYF. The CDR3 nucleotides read TGCGCCAGCAGCTTCCGGGACTTGGGTCTGATAGAGACCCAGTACTTC.

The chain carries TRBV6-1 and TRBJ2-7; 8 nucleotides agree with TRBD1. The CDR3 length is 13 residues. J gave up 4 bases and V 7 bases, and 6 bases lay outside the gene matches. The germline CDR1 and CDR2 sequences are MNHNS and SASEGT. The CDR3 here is CASTTGVHYEQYF. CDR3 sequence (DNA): TGTGCCAGCACGACAGGGGTCCATTACGAGCAGTACTTC.

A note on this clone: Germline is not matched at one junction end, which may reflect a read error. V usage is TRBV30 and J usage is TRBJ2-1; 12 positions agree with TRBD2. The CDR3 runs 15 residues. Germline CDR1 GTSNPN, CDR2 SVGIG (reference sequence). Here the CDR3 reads CAWHPLAGGRKVPLF. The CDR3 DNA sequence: TGTGCCTGGCATCCACTAGCGGGAGGTCGGAAGGTTCCGCTCTTC.

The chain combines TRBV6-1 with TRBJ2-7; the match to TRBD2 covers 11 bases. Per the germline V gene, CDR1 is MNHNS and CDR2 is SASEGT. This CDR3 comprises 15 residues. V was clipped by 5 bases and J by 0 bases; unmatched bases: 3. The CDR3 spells CASSPSGRISYEQYF. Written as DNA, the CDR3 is TGTGCCAGCAGTCCTAGCGGGAGGATCTCCTACGAGCAGTACTTC.

The CDR3 region has the DNA TGCAGCGCCAAGGTTGGGGGCTACGAGCAGTACTTC. Protein: CSAKVGGYEQYF. The chain carries TRBV29-1 and TRBJ2-7; tentatively, D is TRBD1 or TRBD2 (5 bases each). The germline V and J ends were trimmed by 7 bases and 3 bases, with 13 bases remaining between them. The CDR3 has 12 amino acids. CDR1 is SQVTM and CDR2 is ANQGSEA in the germline V gene.

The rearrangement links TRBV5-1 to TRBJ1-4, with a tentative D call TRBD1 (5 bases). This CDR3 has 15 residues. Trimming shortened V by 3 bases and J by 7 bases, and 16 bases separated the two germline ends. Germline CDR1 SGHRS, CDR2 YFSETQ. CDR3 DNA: TGCGCCAGCAGCTCGGGGCACGGAGCGAGTGAAAAACTGTTTTTT. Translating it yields CASSSGHGASEKLFF.

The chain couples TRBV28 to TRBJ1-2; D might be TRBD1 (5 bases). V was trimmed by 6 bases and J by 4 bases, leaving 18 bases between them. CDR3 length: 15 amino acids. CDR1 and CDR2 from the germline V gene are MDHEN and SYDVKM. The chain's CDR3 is CASSIGTPGTYGYTF. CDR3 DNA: TGTGCCAGCAGCATCGGGACTCCCGGCACCTATGGCTACACCTTC.

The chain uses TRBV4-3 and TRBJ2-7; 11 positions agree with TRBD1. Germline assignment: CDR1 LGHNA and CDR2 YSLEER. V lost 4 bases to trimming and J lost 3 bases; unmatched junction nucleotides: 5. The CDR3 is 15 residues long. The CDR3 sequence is CASSLWTGGGYEQYF. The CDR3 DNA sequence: TGCGCCAGCAGCCTTTGGACAGGGGGCGGCTACGAGCAGTACTTC.

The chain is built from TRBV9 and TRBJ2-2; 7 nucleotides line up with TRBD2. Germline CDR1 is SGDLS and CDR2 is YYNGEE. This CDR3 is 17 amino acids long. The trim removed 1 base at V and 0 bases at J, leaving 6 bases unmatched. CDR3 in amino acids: CASSVSPGTTNTGELFF. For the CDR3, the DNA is TGTGCCAGCAGCGTATCCCCGGGGACTACGAACACCGGGGAGCTGTTTTTT.

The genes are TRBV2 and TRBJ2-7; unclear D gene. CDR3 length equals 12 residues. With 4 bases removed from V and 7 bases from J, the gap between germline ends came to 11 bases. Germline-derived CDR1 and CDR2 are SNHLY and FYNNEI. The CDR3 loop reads CASSGPDWEQYF. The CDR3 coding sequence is TGTGCCAGCAGTGGGCCCGACTGGGAGCAGTACTTC. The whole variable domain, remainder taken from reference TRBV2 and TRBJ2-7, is EPEVTQTPSHQVTQMGQEVILRCVPISNHLYFYWYRQILGQKVEFLVSFYNNEISEKSEIFDDQFSVERPDGSNFTLKIRSTKLEDSAMYFCASSGPDWEQYFGPGTRLTVT.